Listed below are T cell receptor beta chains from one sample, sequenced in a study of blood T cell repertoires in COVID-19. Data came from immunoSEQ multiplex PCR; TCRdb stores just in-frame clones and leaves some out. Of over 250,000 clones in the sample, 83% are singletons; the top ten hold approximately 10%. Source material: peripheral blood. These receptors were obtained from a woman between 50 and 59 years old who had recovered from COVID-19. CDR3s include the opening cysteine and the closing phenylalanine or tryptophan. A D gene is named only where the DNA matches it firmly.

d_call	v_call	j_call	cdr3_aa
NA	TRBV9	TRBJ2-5	CASSLSWGPQETQYF
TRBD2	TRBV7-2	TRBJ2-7	CASSLGGTRSTGGYEQYF
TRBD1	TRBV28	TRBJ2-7	CASSLRTGYEQYF
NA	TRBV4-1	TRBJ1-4	CASSQTIDSYNEKLFF
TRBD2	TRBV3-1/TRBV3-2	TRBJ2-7	CASSPRGLAGTYEQYF
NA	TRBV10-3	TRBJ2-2	CAISDLGANTGELFF
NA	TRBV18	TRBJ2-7	CASSPPGVYEQYF
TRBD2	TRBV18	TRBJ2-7	CASSPVTSGGAREQYF
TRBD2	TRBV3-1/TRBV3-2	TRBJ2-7	CASSKGSWGAGGRGYEQYF
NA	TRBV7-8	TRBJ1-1	CASSRAGGWTEAFF